Following are 9 T cell receptor beta chains from one sample sequenced in a study of blood T cells in healthy people across ages. Then a second PCR, running about 6 to 12 cycles, was carried out with a sample-barcoded 5' primer and a J-beta primer mix. TCRdb itself ran the 5' RACE reads through MiXCR, one entry per CDR3 protein. The sample contains a few hundred thousand distinct CDR3 sequences, about 26% of which appear only once. The material sequenced was blood. The receptor set was obtained from a woman between 70 and 85 years old in good health.

This clonotype appeared a few times. The rearrangement joins TRBV12-3 or TRBV12-4 to TRBJ2-2; 13 positions agree with TRBD2. The V segment lost 6 bases and the J segment 8 bases; nucleotides outside the gene matches: 6. The CDR3 has 15 residues. The DNA for the CDR3 is TGTGCCAGCAGGACTAGCGGGGGGCTCACTGGGGAGCTGTTTTTT. This sequence encodes CASRTSGGLTGELFF.

V is TRBV19 and J is TRBJ2-1; 8 bases fit TRBD2. This CDR3 comprises 16 residues. Germline trimming cut 4 bases from V and 1 base from J; bases unmatched to any gene: 6. Germline V gene lookup returns CDR1 LNHDA and CDR2 SQIVND (reference sequence). CDR3 loop: CASSTSPGGSYNEQFF. The CDR3 region has the DNA TGTGCCAGTAGTACCTCCCCGGGAGGGTCCTACAATGAGCAGTTCTTC.

This clonotype has a handful of counts. V is TRBV9 and J is TRBJ2-5, with 12 nucleotides matching TRBD1. The CDR3 contains 16 residues. CDR1 SGDLS and CDR2 YYNGEE come from the germline V gene. The junction had 7 bases not matched to a gene; V was cut back by 3 bases and J by 4 bases. In DNA form, the CDR3 reads TGTGCCAGCAGCGGCCAGTGGGACAGGGGGCGAGAGACCCAGTACTTC. It yields the protein CASSGQWDRGRETQYF. Full variable domain (missing parts from reference TRBV9 and TRBJ2-5): DSGVTQTPKHLITATGQRVTLRCSPRSGDLSVYWYQQSLDQGLQFLIQYYNGEERAKGNILERFSAQQFPDLHSELNLSSLELGDSALYFCASSGQWDRGRETQYFGPGTRLLVL.

The rearrangement uses TRBV6-5 and TRBJ2-7; D assignment may be TRBD1 or TRBD2 (7 bases each). V lost 7 bases and J lost 2, with 18 bases in between. This CDR3 is 15 amino acids long. The germline V gene has CDR1 MNHEY and CDR2 SVGAGI. The CDR3 spells CASTQGGTSTYEQYF. As DNA, the CDR3 is TGTGCCAGCACCCAGGGGGGGACGTCGACCTACGAGCAGTACTTC.

This clonotype was observed a handful of times. The chain couples TRBV29-1 to TRBJ1-2; possible D gene TRBD1, 5 bases. CDR1 and CDR2 from the germline V gene are SQVTM and ANQGSEA. Trimming stripped 4 bases from V and 2 bases from J, with 8 bases between. CDR3 size: 12 residues. The CDR3 coding sequence is TGCAGCGTTGGCAAGGGGAACTATGGCTACACCTTC. Its protein product is CSVGKGNYGYTF.

This clonotype was counted between two and nine times. The V gene is TRBV4-2, the J gene TRBJ2-2, with D tentatively TRBD2 (6 bases). V was cut by 6 bases and J by 2 bases, with 10 bases left in between. Looked up from germline, CDR1 is LGHNA and CDR2 is YNFKEQ. The CDR3 runs to 14 residues. The CDR3 DNA sequence: TGTGCCAGCAGTCGGGACTTAAACACCGGGGAGCTGTTTTTT. Translated: CASSRDLNTGELFF.

V gene TRBV25-1 combines with J gene TRBJ2-1; unclear D gene. The ends were cut back, 4 bases at V and 9 bases at J, with 13 bases in the middle. Looked up from germline, CDR1 is MGHDK and CDR2 is SYGVNS. This CDR3 spans 13 amino acids. The DNA for the CDR3 is TGTGCCAGCAGTGTCCCGGGCGTGGGTGAGCAGTTCTTC. The encoded protein is CASSVPGVGEQFF. Supplemented by reference TRBV25-1 and TRBJ2-1, the full variable domain reads EADIYQTPRYLVIGTGKKITLECSQTMGHDKMYWYQQDPGMELHLIHYSYGVNSTEKGDLSSESTVSRIRTEHFPLTLESARPSHTSQYLCASSVPGVGEQFFGPGTRLTVL.

This clonotype was found many times. J is TRBJ1-1 and V is TRBV6-1; D call uncertain. Trimming pared 4 bases from V and 3 bases from J, leaving 3 bases between. Germline V gives CDR1 MNHNS, CDR2 SASEGT. This CDR3 contains 11 residues. CDR3 DNA sequence: TGTGCCAGCAGTGCATACACTGAAGCTTTCTTT. This gives the protein CASSAYTEAFF.

In regard to this clonotype: The junction and the germline gene differ at one end; a read error may be behind it. The chain has TRBV5-1 and TRBJ2-2; D perhaps matches TRBD1 (7 bases). The length of the CDR3 is 16 residues. Germline V gives CDR1 SGHRS, CDR2 YFSETQ. The CDR3 DNA is TGCGCCAGCAGCTTGACAGGGGACTCGGGGACCGGGGAACTGTTTTTT. It specifies CASSLTGDSGTGELFF. The variable domain in full, completed from reference TRBV5-1 and TRBJ2-2, reads KAGVTQTPRYLIKTRGQQVTLSCSPISGHRSVSWYQQTPGQGLQFLFEYFSETQRNKGNFPGRFSGRQFSNSRSEMNVSTLELGDSALYLCASSLTGDSGTGELFFGEGSRLTVL.